This T cell receptor beta chain was obtained from a study of T cell responses to AZD1222 COVID-19 vaccine (dated by TCRdb to the early 2020s). Looking at the study overall: AZD1222 recipients given second doses at about 4 weeks or at about 12 weeks were pooled, since spike-specific TCR depth and breadth were not found to differ between the two schedules. TCR sequencing covered 233 trial participants: 200 to 220 given two doses of AZD1222 and 26 given two doses of MenACWY control vaccine. Trial participants were enrolled by age into 18-55, 56-69 and 70-plus year subgroups, with approximately 160, 26 and 62 TCR-sequenced participants respectively. Study-wide conclusions, independent of this receptor: CD4 TCRs associated with the vaccine covered the entire spike protein, and the dominant responses were in regions 160-218 and 743-854. Conclusions about previously exposed vaccinees are limited because only a handful of AZD1222 recipients were SARS-CoV-2 seropositive at baseline. After two AZD1222 doses, spike-specific TCR breadth and depth were significantly higher than at day 0 and than in MenACWY recipients. Participants were mostly white British and included more females than males, and it was suggested by the authors that clonal diversity may have been underestimated. Nearly half of unique spike-specific TCRs reportedly recognized epitopes outside regions mutated in the B.1.351 and B.1.1.7 variants. The 56-69-year group was small, and its depth increase did not reach significance, likely because of low power. Because no day 14 peak-response samples were available, the repertoires could be characterized only after the peak T cell response.

To note about this clone: Its antigen remains unidentified. Base qualities were left out, and no much larger clone turns up one base away.

The CDR3 regions of human TCRbeta chains were analyzed by immunosequencing. Turning to the authors' computational methods: TCRs in the repertoires were compared against a reference library of SARS-CoV-2-specific TCRs that had been generated with the MIRA antigen-specificity platform. Breadth meant the fraction of unique TCRs that were SARS-CoV-2-associated, whereas depth meant the fraction of total T cells that were SARS-CoV-2-associated. Each spike-specific TCR was assigned to its reactive spike region and to a CD4 or CD8 class using the MIRA data. Log10-transformed breadth and depth values were compared by one-way ANOVA with Sidak's multiple comparisons tests. As stored in TCRdb, this immuneACCESS dataset retains in-frame rearrangements with V and J assigned. A fraction of the clones does not appear; measured against another copy, unresolved V genes explain less than half of the discrepancy, and the remainder lacks a known reason. V and J calls plus clone size are reproduced from that table; the DNA served to infer D and trimming. The sample records 120,000 to 150,000 clones, around 88% of which are singletons. Of the sample, about 14% falls within the top ten clones.

In the paper's terms, the time point label means: baseline before first vaccination. The vaccinee samples were drawn from two UK trials, COV001 and COV002, one of which was a single-blind randomized controlled phase 2/3 trial testing AZD1222 (ChAdOx1 nCoV-19) in healthy adults. For TCRbeta chain sequencing, PBMC samples from trial participants were taken at day 0 and at day 28 after the second dose. V is clipped by 6 bases and J by 7 bases, and the sequence between their germline boundaries is 16 bases long. CDR1 LNHDA and CDR2 SQIVND are derived from the germline V gene (reference sequence). The CDR3 covers 15 residues, taking in both the cysteine and the phenylalanine. Only the CDR3 part of the read is kept: 45 bases, read in frame from the first base.

The sample in question was peripheral blood, obtained on day 0 of AZD1222 vaccination. The chain joins TRBV19 to TRBJ1-6, with a weak D call of TRBD1 (6 bases match). The origin of this receptor is an adult in good health. The CDR3 region reads CASSSRGGSNSPLHF. At the DNA level, the sequence is TGTGCCAGTAGCTCCCGAGGGGGAAGCAATTCACCCCTCCACTTT. Reference TRBV19 and TRBJ1-6 proteins supply the regions before and after the CDR3; the full variable domain is: DGGITQSPKYLFRKEGQNVTLSCEQNLNHDAMYWYRQDPGQGLRLIYYSQIVNDFQKGDIAEGYSVSREKKESFPLTVTSAQKNPTAFYLCASSSRGGSNSPLHFGNGTRLTVT.